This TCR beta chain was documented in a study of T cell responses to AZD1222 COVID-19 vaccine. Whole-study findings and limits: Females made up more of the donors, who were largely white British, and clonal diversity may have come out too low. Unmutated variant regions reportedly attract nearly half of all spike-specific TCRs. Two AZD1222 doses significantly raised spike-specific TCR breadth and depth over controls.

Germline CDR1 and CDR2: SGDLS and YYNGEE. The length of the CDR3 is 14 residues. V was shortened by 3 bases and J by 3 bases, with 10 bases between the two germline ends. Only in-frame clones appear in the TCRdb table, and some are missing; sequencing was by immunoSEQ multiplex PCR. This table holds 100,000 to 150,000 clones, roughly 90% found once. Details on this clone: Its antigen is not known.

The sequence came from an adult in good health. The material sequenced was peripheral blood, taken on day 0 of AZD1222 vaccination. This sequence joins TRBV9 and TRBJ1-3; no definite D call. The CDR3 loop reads CASSADWGGNTIYF. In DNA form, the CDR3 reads TGTGCCAGCAGCGCCGACTGGGGTGGAAACACCATATATTTT.